The T cell receptor beta chain described here comes from a study of PD-L1 blockade in urothelial cancer. Across the study: About 90% of the 29 patients were males with bladder-origin urothelial cancer. Prior regimens of chemotherapy numbered 0 to 3 per patient. Blood was analyzed 3 weeks (second dose) and 6 weeks after treatment start.

Method: immunoSEQ multiplex PCR; TCRdb's copy keeps in-frame clones and lacks some. The repertoire consists of about 45,000 clones, with 70% to 90% occurring once and the leading ten covering just under 25%. Time point indicated: pretreatment peripheral blood. The CDR3 is 19 amino acids. CDR1 and CDR2 from the germline V gene are LGHNA and YNFKEQ. Germline trimming cut 1 base from V and 6 bases from J; bases unmatched to any gene: 14. The sample was PBMCs, taken around atezolizumab (anti-PD-L1) treatment. This TCR came from a donor at least 40 years old with urothelial cancer. V and J are TRBV4-2 and TRBJ2-3; 12 nucleotides align to TRBD2. The CDR3 DNA reads as TGTGCCAGCAGCCAAGGGGGGGGGTGGGCTAGCGGGAGGGCGGATACGCAGTATTTT. Translated, it gives CASSQGGGWASGRADTQYF.